These 9 T cell receptor beta chains share one sample of origin, sequenced in a study of T-cell reconstitution after alpha-beta-depleted transplantation in children. The authors prepared the TCRbeta library with unique molecular identifiers. TCRdb re-called the PCR reads with MiXCR, one entry per CDR3 protein. Of around 370,000 distinct CDR3 sequences listed, about a tenth are singletons. The source material was PBMCs from the stem cell graft donor, sampled from the stem cell graft. The receptors stem from a human donor who donated a stem cell graft to a child with acute lymphoblastic leukemia.

The chain joins TRBV4-1 to TRBJ2-1; the D is unclear. V dropped 3 bases and J dropped 7 bases, with 19 bases sitting between them. Germline values: CDR1 MGHRA, CDR2 YSYEKL. The CDR3 runs to 16 residues. The CDR3 region is CASSQREKASQNEQFF. The CDR3 region has the DNA TGCGCCAGCAGCCAGCGTGAGAAGGCTTCACAGAATGAGCAGTTCTTC.

The chain employs TRBV7-8 and TRBJ2-1; 10 bases fit TRBD2. The V gene end was trimmed by 5 bases and the J gene end by 0 bases; junction bases not matched to a gene: 4. The CDR3 sequence is 16 residues long. From germline, CDR1 is SGHVS and CDR2 FQNEAQ. The CDR3 reads CASSMIAGGSYNEQFF. The CDR3 nucleotides read TGTGCCAGCAGCATGATAGCGGGAGGCTCCTACAATGAGCAGTTCTTC.

This clonotype was seen a handful of times. The chain is built from TRBV12-3 or TRBV12-4 and TRBJ2-7; 8 positions match TRBD2. After removal of 7 bases from V and 2 bases from J, the junction contained 10 bases not matched to a gene. The CDR3 is made up of 15 amino acids. The CDR3 protein is CASNPPGLGTYEQYF. The CDR3 coding sequence is TGTGCCAGCAATCCTCCGGGACTAGGAACCTACGAGCAGTACTTC.

This clonotype was observed many times. This chain joins TRBV13 and TRBJ1-2; D unclear. This CDR3 region has 10 residues. Trimming removed 2 bases at V and 7 bases at J, with 2 bases between. Germline assignment: CDR1 PRHDT and CDR2 FYEKMQ (reference sequence). In DNA, the CDR3 is TGTGCCAGCAGCTTAAGTGGCTACACCTTC. Amino acids: CASSLSGYTF.

A few counts support this clonotype. The rearrangement uses TRBV3-1 and TRBJ2-7; the D gene is possibly TRBD1 (6 bases). The ends were cut back, 1 base at V and 2 bases at J, with 9 bases in the middle. This CDR3 is 14 amino acids long. CDR1 is LGHDT and CDR2 is YNNKEL in the germline V gene (reference sequence). CDR3 DNA: TGTGCCAGCAGCCAAGGGACAGAAGCCTACGAGCAGTACTTC. Protein product: CASSQGTEAYEQYF.

This clonotype showed up just a few times. The rearrangement links TRBV7-2 to TRBJ2-3; D is possibly TRBD2 (6 bases). Per germline, CDR1 SGHTA and CDR2 FQGNSA. The CDR3 is 17 residues long. V lost 2 bases to trimming and J lost 0 bases, with 15 bases between them. CDR3 DNA: TGTGCCAGCAGCTTATATGGGGGGTATGGTAGCACAGATACGCAGTATTTT. Residues: CASSLYGGYGSTDTQYF.

This clonotype turned up a few times. The chain links TRBV28 to TRBJ1-1; maybe TRBD1 (6 bases). V was cut by 8 bases and J by 11 bases, with 24 bases left in between. The CDR3 length is 14 residues. Per germline, CDR1 MDHEN and CDR2 SYDVKM. The CDR3, as DNA: TGTGCCAGCCGAATGTTGGGGGCCTCGACAGCCGCTTTCTTT. The encoded protein is CASRMLGASTAAFF. Drawing the rest from reference TRBV28 and TRBJ1-1, the complete variable domain is DVKVTQSSRYLVKRTGEKVFLECVQDMDHENMFWYRQDPGLGLRLIYFSYDVKMKEKGDIPEGYSVSREKKERFSLILESASTNQTSMYLCASRMLGASTAAFFGQGTRLTVV.

The chain couples TRBV15 to TRBJ2-1; TRBD2 agrees at 8 bases. Germline lookup yields CDR1 LNHNV and CDR2 YYDKDF (reference sequence). The V gene end was trimmed by 9 bases and the J gene end by 4 bases; junction bases not matched to a gene: 5. This CDR3 has 13 amino acids. The CDR3 loop reads CATRLALYNEQFF. In nucleotides, the CDR3 is TGTGCCACAAGACTAGCGCTATACAATGAGCAGTTCTTC.

There are many counts of this clonotype. This rearrangement joins TRBV5-1 to TRBJ2-7; D remains ambiguous. Trimming shortened V by 0 bases and J by 6 bases, and 13 bases separated the two germline ends. The CDR3 has 14 amino acids. Germline V gene data show CDR1 as SGHRS and CDR2 as YFSETQ. CDR3 nucleotides: TGCGCCAGCAGCTTGGGACACCTCGGGTCCGAGCAGTACTTC. Translation gives CASSLGHLGSEQYF.